This paragraph covers one TCR beta chain sequence. Its specific antigen is unknown. Per-base quality was not reported, and no clone a single base away is much larger than it. No immunosuppressive medication had been given to the ulcerative colitis patients before the diagnostic colonoscopy. Blood was sampled at the same time as the colonoscopy. The Wizard kit (Promega) was used to extract genomic DNA from blood and intestinal samples. This specimen comes from a study of pediatric ulcerative colitis (dated by TCRdb to between 2018 and 2021). About the investigation overall: Of the ulcerative colitis patients, 7 or 8 had pancolitis and two had left-sided colitis, and histology in every patient was consistent with ulcerative colitis. From nine newly diagnosed, treatment-naive pediatric ulcerative colitis patients and four non-IBD control children, paired blood and rectal samples were collected. The Pediatric Ulcerative Colitis Activity Index classified a couple of patients as having mild disease, several as having moderate disease and three as having acute severe colitis.

What the authors observed across the whole study: For technical reasons, blood samples from a couple of patients gave substantially fewer templates, and these samples were excluded from the blood-rectal overlap analysis. The healthy control group was small, with only four individuals. A couple of rectal CDR3 clonotypes turned up in every ulcerative colitis patient but in none of the controls. Because repertoires came from total lymphocyte DNA, patterns in rare subsets such as regulatory T cells may not be reflected. Features of the rectal repertoire distinguished controls, mild-moderate colitis patients and acute severe colitis patients, and in acute severe colitis, rectal diversity was reduced because of clonal expansions. Clonal overlap between a subject's own blood and rectum was significantly greater in ulcerative colitis patients than in controls, which suggests more T cell trafficking to inflamed tissue.

Through the immunoSEQ TRB Survey service, multiplex V and J primers were used to amplify rearranged CDR3 beta regions from genomic DNA. To keep sequencing depth equal across samples, survey-level depth of up to 500,000 reads per sample was applied. Libraries were purified and pooled, and sequencing was performed on Illumina technology. Per the original workflow: Productive clonality, sample overlap, pairwise scatters, CDR3 beta length, V/D/J gene usage and productiveness were all assessed with the immunoSEQ online tools. Calculated diversity was defined as the number of unique rearrangements divided by total templates, multiplied by 100, and Shannon and Simpson indices were computed as well. Principal component analysis was performed on Z-score normalized data with the R prcomp function and the ggbiplot package. Blood-rectal clonal overlap within each subject was quantified with Morisita's index. TCRdb's version of the immuneACCESS table is confined to in-frame rearrangements and falls short of the full clone set. An unresolved V gene accounts for under half of the shortfall where checked; the remainder is of unknown origin. V and J calls and clone size are copied from that table; D and trimming were computed from the DNA. The sample profile shows about 32,000 clones; 82% of them were found once. The top ten constitute about 4.5% of the sample.

In the germline V gene (reference sequence), CDR1 corresponds to SEHNR and CDR2 to FQNEAQ. V is shortened by 3 bases, J by 4 bases, and the region joining them spans 9 bases. Counted from cysteine to phenylalanine, this CDR3 has 13 amino acids. CDR3 DNA only is kept here, 39 bases in frame from base 1. The TCR comes from a boy younger than 18 with severe ulcerative colitis. Sequencing was carried out using blood. The rearrangement combines TRBV7-9 with TRBJ1-1; no D gene call is confident. At the DNA level, the sequence is TGTGCCAGCAGCTTTGGGGTTGGCACTGAAGCTTTCTTT. Its product reads: CASSFGVGTEAFF.